The 14 T cell receptor beta chains given below trace back to one sample, sequenced in a study of T cells in Graves' hyperthyroidism and ophthalmopathy. TCR beta CDR3 regions were amplified from RNA transcripts. HTBI primers drove first-round RT-PCR of the TCR CDR3. Each CDR3 protein gets one entry after TCRdb re-called the multiplex PCR reads with MiXCR. The sample holds fewer than 650,000 distinct CDR3 sequences; approximately 15% are singletons and the top ten take roughly 7%. The sample taken for sequencing was blood. The receptor source for this set is a woman between 18 and 29 years old with Graves' ophthalmopathy.

This clonotype was counted many times. V gene TRBV6-2 or TRBV6-3 combines with J gene TRBJ1-1, with unresolved D. CDR1 and CDR2 from the germline V gene are MNHEY and SVGEGT. V was shortened by 5 bases and J by 3 bases, with 10 bases between the two germline ends. The CDR3 has 13 residues. The CDR3 DNA reads as TGTGCCAGCAGTATCGATGGCTACACTGAAGCTTTCTTT. The encoded protein is CASSIDGYTEAFF.

There are many counts of this clonotype. V and J are TRBV20-1 and TRBJ2-3, with TRBD2 matching 9 bases. The germline CDR1 and CDR2 sequences are DFQATT and SNEGSKA (reference sequence). V trimming: 6 bases; J trimming: 4 bases; junction bases outside the gene matches: 2. This CDR3 is built from 12 residues. In DNA, the CDR3 is TGCAGTGCGCGGGAGGGAGCAGATACGCAGTATTTT. Amino acid sequence: CSAREGADTQYF.

This clonotype was detected ten times or more. This chain links TRBV9 with TRBJ2-7; 11 nucleotides agree with TRBD2. Trimming at V came to 2 bases and at J to 1 base, leaving 5 bases not matched to a gene. The length of the CDR3 is 16 residues. Per germline, CDR1 SGDLS and CDR2 YYNGEE. The CDR3 DNA reads as TGTGCCAGCAGCGTTTTAGCGGGAGGGCCATCCTACGAGCAGTACTTC. It specifies CASSVLAGGPSYEQYF.

Concerning this clonotype: A much larger clone lies a single base off, so this may be a read error. The chain uses TRBV11-2 and TRBJ1-6, with 9 bases that match TRBD1. Losses at the gene ends were 1 base for V and 9 bases for J; bases not matched to a gene: 4. The CDR3 spans 15 residues. Germline-derived CDR1 and CDR2 are SGHAT and FQNNGV. The CDR3 sequence is CASSLGQGDASPLHF. The CDR3 coding sequence is TGTGCCAGCAGCTTAGGACAGGGGGACGCTTCACCCCTCCACTTT.

The chain uses TRBV20-1 and TRBJ1-1; D uncertain. Deletions cut 2 bases from V and 3 bases from J, with 13 bases between. The germline V gene has CDR1 DFQATT and CDR2 SNEGSKA (reference sequence). The CDR3 covers 14 residues. CDR3 in DNA: TGCAGTGCTAGACTTCGTATGAGGGACACTGAAGCTTTCTTT. Residues: CSARLRMRDTEAFF.

This clonotype was counted many times. The chain joins TRBV7-2 to TRBJ1-1; D ambiguous. This CDR3 region has 13 residues. Germline V gene sequence: CDR1 SGHTA, CDR2 FQGNSA. V was shortened by 5 bases and J by 1 base, with 8 bases between the two germline ends. CDR3 nucleotides: TGTGCCAGCAGCCTCAGGAAGAACACTGAAGCTTTCTTT. It translates to CASSLRKNTEAFF.

In this sample, this clonotype turned up a few times. CDR3 protein: CSARDLSNQPQHF. CDR3 sequence (DNA): TGCAGTGCTAGAGATCTCAGCAATCAGCCCCAGCATTTT. The chain joins TRBV20-1 to TRBJ1-5; D is undetermined. Trimming shortened V by 0 bases and J by 1 base, and 4 bases separated the two germline ends. Germline V lookup: CDR1 DFQATT, CDR2 SNEGSKA (reference sequence). CDR3 length: 13 amino acids.

About this clonotype itself: One end of the junction varies from germline; a read error may be responsible. The chain carries TRBV19 and TRBJ2-1; tentatively, D is TRBD1 (5 bases). The CDR3 contains 15 residues. Germline-derived CDR1 and CDR2 are LNHDA and SQIVND (reference sequence). CDR3 sequence reads: CASTITRQSYNEQSF. Here the CDR3 DNA reads TGTGCCAGTACCATAACTCGACAGAGCTACAATGAGCAGTCCTTC. Together with reference TRBV19 and TRBJ2-1, the CDR3 gives the full variable domain: DGGITQSPKYLFRKEGQNVTLSCEQNLNHDAMYWYRQDPGQGLRLIYYSQIVNDFQKGDIAEGYSVSREKKESFPLTVTSAQKNPTAFYLCASTITRQSYNEQSFGPGTRLTVL.

This clonotype was picked up many times. The chain employs TRBV7-8 and TRBJ2-5, with D maybe TRBD2 (6 bases). Germline V gene data show CDR1 as SGHVS and CDR2 as FQNEAQ. This CDR3 contains 14 residues. The V end lost 6 bases, the J end lost 4 bases, and 15 bases lay between the germline ends. Here the CDR3 DNA reads TGTGCCAGCAGTCGACTAGGGTCGGCAGAGACCCAGTACTTC. As protein: CASSRLGSAETQYF.

In regard to this clonotype: It may be a read error: a sequence one base away is much more abundant. The missing conserved phenylalanine or tryptophan at the end of this CDR3 makes a read error likely. V is TRBV27 and J is TRBJ1-1; D uncertain. The germline CDR1 and CDR2 sequences are MNHEY and SMNVEV (reference sequence). With 0 bases removed from V and 3 bases from J, the gap between germline ends came to 8 bases. The CDR3 has 14 residues. CDR3 in amino acids: CASSLSIGDTEAFL. The CDR3 DNA follows: TGTGCCAGCAGTTTATCGATCGGGGACACTGAAGCTTTCCTT.

This clonotype was observed many times. This chain links TRBV7-9 with TRBJ1-6, with D possibly matching TRBD1 (5 bases). The CDR3 has 14 residues. The V end lost 5 bases, the J end lost 7 bases, and 12 bases lay between the germline ends. From germline, CDR1 is SEHNR and CDR2 FQNEAQ (reference sequence). The CDR3: CASSGGLINSPLHF. CDR3 in DNA: TGTGCCAGCAGCGGGGGACTGATAAATTCACCCCTCCACTTT. Complete variable domain (other parts from reference TRBV7-9 and TRBJ1-6): DTGVSQNPRHKITKRGQNVTFRCDPISEHNRLYWYRQTLGQGPEFLTYFQNEAQLEKSRLLSDRFSAERPKGSFSTLEIQRTEQGDSAMYLCASSGGLINSPLHFGNGTRLTVT.

The chain combines TRBV12-3 or TRBV12-4 with TRBJ1-1, with D possibly matching TRBD1 (5 bases). Trimming took off 7 bases at V and 1 base at J, with 25 bases between the two ends. CDR3 length: 18 amino acids. For the CDR3, the DNA is TGTGCCAGCACCACATCCAGACGGGGGATGGAATGGAACACTGAAGCTTTCTTT. Translating gives CASTTSRRGMEWNTEAFF.

The V and J genes are TRBV7-8 and TRBJ1-2, with 11 nucleotides matching TRBD1. V lost 4 bases and J lost 6; bases outside the gene matches: 4. The CDR3 is made up of 14 amino acids. Germline V lookup: CDR1 SGHVS, CDR2 FQNEAQ. CDR3 sequence (DNA): TGTGCCAGCAGCTCGGGACAGGGGGACCATGGCTACACCTTC. Amino acid sequence: CASSSGQGDHGYTF. Supplemented by reference TRBV7-8 and TRBJ1-2, the full variable domain reads GAGVSQSPRYKVAKRGQDVALRCDPISGHVSLFWYQQALGQGPEFLTYFQNEAQLDKSGLPSDRFFAERPEGSVSTLKIQRTQQEDSAVYLCASSSGQGDHGYTFGSGTRLTVV.

The J gene is TRBJ2-1, the V gene TRBV7-2; D may match TRBD1 or TRBD2 (7 bases each). Trimming took 6 bases from V and 4 from J, leaving 13 bases between them. The CDR3 has 14 amino acids. Germline V gene data show CDR1 as SGHTA and CDR2 as FQGNSA. The CDR3 is CASRGGGQYNEQFF. The CDR3 DNA follows: TGTGCCAGCAGAGGGGGGGGACAGTACAATGAGCAGTTCTTC.